Each of the 5 T cell receptor beta chains below was sequenced from the same sample in a study of prognosis after radiotherapy for stage I lung cancer. From genomic DNA, two-round multiplex PCR was used to amplify TCR beta CDR3. With primers specific to each TRBV and TRBJ gene, the first-round PCR was performed. TCRdb re-analysed the multiplex PCR reads in MiXCR, keeping a single row per CDR3 protein. Counted here are over 25,000 distinct CDR3 sequences, under 60% occurring once; the ten biggest clones make up 15%. The material sequenced was PBMCs, taken before or after stereotactic body radiation therapy (not recorded which). Receptor source: a donor aged 50 or older with non-small cell lung cancer.

The chain combines TRBV5-6 with TRBJ2-2; D tentatively reads TRBD1 or TRBD2 (5 bases each). The CDR3 is 14 amino acids. V was clipped by 4 bases and J by 5 bases, with 12 bases between them. CDR1 and CDR2 from the germline V gene are SGHDT and YYEEEE. In DNA form, the CDR3 reads TGTGCCAGCAGCGCGTGGGGGAGAACCGGGGAGCTGTTTTTT. Translated: CASSAWGRTGELFF.

The sample holds one count of this clonotype. The junction does not match germline at one end; this may be a read error. The chain links TRBV6-1 to TRBJ1-5, with 9 bases aligning to TRBD1. Germline V gives CDR1 MNHNS, CDR2 SASEGT. This CDR3 has 15 amino acids. CDR3 sequence reads: CASSTLGTGNQPQNF. The CDR3 DNA sequence: TGTGCCAGCAGTACTCTGGGGACAGGGAATCAGCCCCAGAATTTT.

The gene calls are TRBV7-6 and TRBJ2-2; 9 bases align to TRBD2. Trimming took 5 bases from V and 5 from J; bases not matched to a gene: 12. The germline CDR1 and CDR2 sequences are SGHVS and FNYEAQ. The CDR3 has 17 amino acids. The DNA for the CDR3 is TGTGCCAGCAGCCCGCCGGGGCGGGAGGGCCTTACCGGGGAGCTGTTTTTT. This codes for CASSPPGREGLTGELFF. Filled out from reference TRBV7-6 and TRBJ2-2, the complete variable domain reads GAGVSQSPRYKVTKRGQDVALRCDPISGHVSLYWYRQALGQGPEFLTYFNYEAQQDKSGLPNDRFSAERPEGSISTLTIQRTEQRDSAMYRCASSPPGREGLTGELFFGEGSRLTVL.

The V gene is TRBV6-1, the J gene TRBJ2-7, with 10 bases that match TRBD1. Trimming removed 6 bases from V and 5 bases from J; junction bases left unmatched: 4. From germline, CDR1 is MNHNS and CDR2 SASEGT. This CDR3 is 13 amino acids long. DNA of the CDR3: TGTGCCAGCAGCCGGGACAGGGGCCACGAGCAGTACTTC. Residues: CASSRDRGHEQYF.

This clonotype was seen many times. The junction and the germline gene differ at one end; a read error may be behind it. The chain employs TRBV5-8 and TRBJ1-1; 7 bases fit TRBD1. The CDR3 extends over 15 amino acids. The germline V gene has CDR1 SGHTS and CDR2 YDEGEE. CDR3 region: CASSLAWDSSTKAFF. CDR3 bases: TGTGCCAGCAGCTTGGCTTGGGACAGCTCCACTAAAGCTTTCTTT. Full variable domain (missing parts from reference TRBV5-8 and TRBJ1-1): EAGVTQSPTHLIKTRGQQATLRCSPISGHTSVYWYQQALGLGLQFLLWYDEGEERNRGNFPPRFSGRQFPNYSSELNVNALELEDSALYLCASSLAWDSSTKAFFGQGTRLTVV.